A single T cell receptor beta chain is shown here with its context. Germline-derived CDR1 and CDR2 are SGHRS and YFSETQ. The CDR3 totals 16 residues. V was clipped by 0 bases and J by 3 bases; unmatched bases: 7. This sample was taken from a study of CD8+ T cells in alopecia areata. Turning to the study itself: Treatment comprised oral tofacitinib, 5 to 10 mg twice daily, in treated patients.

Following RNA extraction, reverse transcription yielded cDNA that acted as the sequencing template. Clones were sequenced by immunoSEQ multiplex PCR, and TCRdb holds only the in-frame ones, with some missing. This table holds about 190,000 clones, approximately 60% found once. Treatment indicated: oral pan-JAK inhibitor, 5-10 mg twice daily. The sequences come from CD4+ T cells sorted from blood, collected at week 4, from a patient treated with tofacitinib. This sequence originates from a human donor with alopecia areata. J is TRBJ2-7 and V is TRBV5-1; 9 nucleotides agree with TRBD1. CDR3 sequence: CASSLAPTGGIYEQYF. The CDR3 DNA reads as TGCGCCAGCAGCTTGGCCCCGACAGGGGGGATCTACGAGCAGTACTTC.